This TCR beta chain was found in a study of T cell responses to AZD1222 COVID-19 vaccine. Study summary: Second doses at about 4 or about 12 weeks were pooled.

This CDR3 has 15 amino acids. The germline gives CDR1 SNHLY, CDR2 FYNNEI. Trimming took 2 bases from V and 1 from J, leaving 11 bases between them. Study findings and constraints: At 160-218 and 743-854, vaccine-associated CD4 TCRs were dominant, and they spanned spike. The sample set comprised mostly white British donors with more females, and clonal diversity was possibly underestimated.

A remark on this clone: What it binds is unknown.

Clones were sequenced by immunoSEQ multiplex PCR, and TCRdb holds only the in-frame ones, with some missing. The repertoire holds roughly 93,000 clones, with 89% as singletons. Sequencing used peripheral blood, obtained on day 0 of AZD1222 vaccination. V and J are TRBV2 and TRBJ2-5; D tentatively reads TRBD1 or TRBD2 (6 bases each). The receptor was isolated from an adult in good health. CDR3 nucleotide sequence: TGTGCCAGCAGTGAACTTAGGGGGGCCCAAGAGACCCAGTACTTC. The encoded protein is CASSELRGAQETQYF.